The sequence of this T cell receptor beta chain was determined in a study of T cell repertoires in ileal Crohn's disease. For the study at large: Median disease duration was nearly eight years; around 35% smoked at surgery. Operated complications were stricturing disease (roughly 60%) and penetrating disease (around 39%). Broader study findings: Every patient over 26.8% clonality showed endoscopic recurrence.

Libraries were prepared by immunoSEQ multiplex PCR; TCRdb keeps only in-frame clonotypes and omits some of them. The sample yields approximately 17,000 clones, less than 85% seen once. About this clone: What it binds is unknown.

V shed 8 bases, J shed 7 bases, and the junction held 8 bases outside the gene matches. Germline CDR1 is MNHNS and CDR2 is SASEGT. The length of the CDR3 is 14 residues. The genes are TRBV6-1 and TRBJ1-6; 7 nucleotides agree with TRBD1. The sample comprised ileal tissue. The clonotype was recovered from an adult with Crohn's disease. The CDR3 DNA reads as TGTGCCAGCGCCATTGACAGGGACAATTCACCCCTCCACTTT. Amino acid sequence: CASAIDRDNSPLHF.